Listed below are T cell receptor beta chains from one sample, sequenced in a study of blood T cell repertoires in COVID-19. Only in-frame clones appear in the TCRdb table, and some are missing; sequencing was by immunoSEQ multiplex PCR. The table lists about half a million clones, 80% to 90% of them singletons. Material for sequencing was peripheral blood. The origin of the receptors is a human donor in a cohort sampled during active COVID-19. Each CDR3 is given with its conserved first and last residue. D genes are given only for firm matches. Part of the rows lack a size; the others show once, few, many or a class for expanded clones.

d_call	v_call	j_call	clone_size	cdr3_aa	cdr3_nt
.	TRBV30	TRBJ1-6	once	CAWSNSDNSPLHF	TGTGCCTGGAGCAACTCTGATAATTCACCCCTCCACTTT
TRBD1	TRBV30	TRBJ1-4	.	CAWSRQGAEKLFF	TGTGCCTGGAGCAGACAGGGGGCGGAAAAACTGTTTTTT
.	TRBV19	TRBJ1-5	.	CASSIGRDWSGDQPQHF	TGTGCCAGTAGTATTGGCAGGGATTGGTCAGGGGATCAGCCCCAGCATTTT
TRBD1	TRBV7-9	TRBJ1-2	.	CASSLAMGQANNYGYTF	TGTGCCAGCAGCTTAGCGATGGGACAGGCCAATAACTATGGCTACACCTTC
.	TRBV7-8	TRBJ2-7	.	CASATRGRTYEQYF	TGTGCCAGCGCAACACGGGGGAGGACCTACGAGCAGTACTTC
TRBD1	TRBV2	TRBJ2-7	.	CASSAPGTGSYEQYF	TGTGCCAGCAGCGCTCCCGGGACAGGGTCCTACGAGCAGTACTTC
TRBD1	TRBV28	TRBJ1-4	.	CASSPPGQGPRANEKLFF	TGTGCCAGCAGCCCTCCGGGACAGGGCCCTCGCGCTAATGAAAAACTGTTTTTT
.	TRBV7-6	TRBJ1-2	.	CASSLSDTSNYGYTF	TGTGCCAGCAGCTTATCGGACACCTCCAACTATGGCTACACCTTC
.	TRBV5-1	TRBJ1-2	few	CASSLGSSVRGHGYTF	TGCGCCAGCAGCTTGGGGTCCAGTGTCAGGGGCCACGGCTACACCTTC
TRBD1	TRBV2	TRBJ2-3	.	CASQISSGTGGADTQYF	TGTGCCAGCCAAATTTCTTCCGGGACAGGGGGCGCGGATACGCAGTATTTT
.	TRBV28	TRBJ1-4	.	CATGVKKSELFF	TGTGCCACCGGGGTCAAAAAAAGCGAACTGTTTTTT
.	TRBV6-1	TRBJ1-5	.	CASSEQGMGNQPQHF	TGTGCCAGCAGTGAACAGGGGATGGGCAATCAGCCCCAGCATTTT
TRBD1	TRBV9	TRBJ1-2	.	CASSVVPSGTVDGYTF	TGTGCCAGCAGCGTAGTTCCGTCCGGGACAGTAGATGGCTACACCTTC
TRBD2	TRBV25-1	TRBJ2-3	.	CASSEPTSGTDTQYF	TGTGCCAGCAGTGAACCGACTAGCGGGACAGATACGCAGTATTTT
TRBD1	TRBV29-1	TRBJ1-1	.	CSADRGRAEAFF	TGCAGCGCTGACAGGGGACGGGCTGAAGCTTTCTTT
.	TRBV18	TRBJ1-5	.	CASSPVSNQPQHF	TGTGCCAGCTCCCCCGTCAGCAATCAGCCCCAGCATTTT
.	TRBV19	TRBJ1-1	.	CASSIVWTVNTEAFF	TGTGCCAGTAGTATAGTATGGACAGTGAACACTGAAGCTTTCTTT
TRBD2	TRBV9	TRBJ2-7	.	CASSVGAGSTYEQYF	TGTGCCAGCAGCGTAGGAGCGGGAAGTACGTACGAGCAGTACTTC
.	TRBV28	TRBJ2-4	.	CASSSSSAYKNIQYF	TGTGCCAGCAGTTCTTCTAGCGCCTACAAAAACATTCAGTACTTC
.	TRBV28	TRBJ1-3	.	CASSFLGNTIYF	TGTGCCAGCAGTTTTCTGGGAAACACCATATATTTT
TRBD2	TRBV4-1	TRBJ2-7	few	CASSQHEPGLAGEQYF	TGCGCCAGCAGCCAACACGAACCGGGACTAGCCGGCGAGCAGTACTTC
TRBD1	TRBV4-2	TRBJ2-6	.	CASSLGQARGANVLTF	TGTGCCAGCAGCCTGGGACAGGCTCGGGGGGCCAACGTCCTGACTTTC
.	TRBV28	TRBJ1-1	.	CASSLSGGAGTEAFF	TGTGCCAGCAGTTTATCGGGGGGCGCGGGCACTGAAGCTTTCTTT
TRBD2	TRBV7-2	TRBJ2-2	once	CASSLFGLAGGNTGELFF	TGTGCCAGCAGCTTATTCGGCCTAGCGGGAGGGAACACCGGGGAGCTGTTTTTT
.	TRBV23-1	TRBJ1-1	.	CASSPKKKFEPREDEAFF	TGCGCCAGCAGTCCGAAAAAAAAATTCGAACCGCGGGAGGATGAAGCTTTCTTT
TRBD1	TRBV6-5	TRBJ1-1	.	CASTSGQMNTEAFF	TGTGCCAGCACCTCGGGACAGATGAACACTGAAGCTTTCTTT
.	TRBV25-1	TRBJ1-1	.	CASSDSPTVLGDTEAFF	TGTGCCAGCAGTGATTCCCCCACCGTATTAGGGGACACTGAAGCTTTCTTT
.	TRBV19	TRBJ2-3	.	CASSIRLITDTQYF	TGTGCCAGTAGTATCCGACTGATCACAGATACGCAGTATTTT
TRBD1	TRBV20-1	TRBJ2-7	.	CSARQGYEQYF	TGCAGTGCAAGACAGGGTTACGAGCAGTACTTC
TRBD1	TRBV9	TRBJ1-1	.	CASSVGTGGRGTEAFF	TGTGCCAGCAGCGTGGGGACAGGGGGAAGGGGCACTGAAGCTTTCTTT
.	TRBV6-2/TRBV6-3	TRBJ2-6	.	CASSYSGTGANVLTF	TGTGCCAGCAGTTACTCCGGGACTGGGGCCAACGTCCTGACTTTC
TRBD1	TRBV7-9	TRBJ1-1	.	CASSLLAGGNTEAFF	TGTGCCAGCAGCTTACTGGCAGGGGGCAACACTGAAGCTTTCTTT
TRBD2	TRBV4-2	TRBJ2-2	.	CASSQAWIRAGGNTGELFF	TGTGCCAGCAGCCAAGCTTGGATTCGAGCGGGGGGGAACACCGGGGAGCTGTTTTTT
TRBD1	TRBV28	TRBJ2-5	once	CASSFRTGGKETQYF	TGTGCCAGCAGTTTTCGAACAGGGGGAAAAGAGACCCAGTACTTC
.	TRBV5-1	TRBJ2-5	.	CASSLPPQETQYF	TGCGCCAGCAGCTTGCCCCCCCAGGAGACCCAGTACTTC
.	TRBV10-3	TRBJ2-1	.	CASTGVVGYNEQFF	TGTGCCAGTACCGGGGTAGTAGGGTACAATGAGCAGTTCTTC
.	TRBV4-1	TRBJ2-7	.	CASSQGSSSYEQYF	TGCGCCAGCAGCCAAGGCTCCAGCTCCTACGAGCAGTACTTC
TRBD2	TRBV15	TRBJ2-7	.	CATSRRLAGVNYEQYF	TGTGCCACCAGCAGGCGACTAGCGGGAGTCAACTACGAGCAGTACTTC